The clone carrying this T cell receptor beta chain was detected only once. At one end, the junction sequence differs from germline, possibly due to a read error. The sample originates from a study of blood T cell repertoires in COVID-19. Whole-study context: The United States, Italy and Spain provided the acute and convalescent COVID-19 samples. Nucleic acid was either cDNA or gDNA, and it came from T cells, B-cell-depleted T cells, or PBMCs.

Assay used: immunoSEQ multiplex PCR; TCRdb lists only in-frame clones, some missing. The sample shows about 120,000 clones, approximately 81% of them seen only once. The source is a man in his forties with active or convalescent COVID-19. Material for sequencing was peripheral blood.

The CDR3 DNA is TGTGCCAGCAGCTTAGATTCGGAGGTACTCCACTTT. Protein sequence: CASSLDSEVLHF. The chain is built from TRBV12-3 or TRBV12-4 and TRBJ1-6; unclear D gene. This CDR3 spans 12 amino acids.